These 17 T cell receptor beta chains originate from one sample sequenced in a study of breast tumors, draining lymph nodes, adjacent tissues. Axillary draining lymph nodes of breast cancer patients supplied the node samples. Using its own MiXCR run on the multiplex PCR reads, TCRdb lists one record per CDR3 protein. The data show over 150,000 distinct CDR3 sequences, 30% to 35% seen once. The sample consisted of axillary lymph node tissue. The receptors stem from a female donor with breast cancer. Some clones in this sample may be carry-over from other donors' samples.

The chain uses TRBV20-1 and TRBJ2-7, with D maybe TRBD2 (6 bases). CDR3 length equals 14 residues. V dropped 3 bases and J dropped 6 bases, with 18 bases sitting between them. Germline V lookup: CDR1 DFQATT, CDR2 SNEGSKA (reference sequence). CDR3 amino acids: CSARGGSGASEQYF. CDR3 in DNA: TGCAGTGCTAGGGGGGGTAGCGGAGCCTCCGAGCAGTACTTC.

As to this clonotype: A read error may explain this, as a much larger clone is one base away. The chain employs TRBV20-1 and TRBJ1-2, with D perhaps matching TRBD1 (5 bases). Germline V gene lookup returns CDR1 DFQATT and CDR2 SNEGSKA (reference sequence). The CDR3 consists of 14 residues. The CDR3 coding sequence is TGCAGTGCCCTAGACAGAACCCGTAACTCTGGCTACACCTTC. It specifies CSALDRTRNSGYTF.

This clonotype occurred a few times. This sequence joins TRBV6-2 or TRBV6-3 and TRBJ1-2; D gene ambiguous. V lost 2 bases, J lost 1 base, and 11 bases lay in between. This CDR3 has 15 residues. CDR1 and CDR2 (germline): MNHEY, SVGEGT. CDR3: CASSYPRAVNYGYTF. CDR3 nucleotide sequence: TGTGCCAGCAGTTACCCGAGGGCGGTTAACTATGGCTACACCTTC.

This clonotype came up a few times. The CDR3 DNA reads as TGTGCCAGCTCACCATATCAGGCCGGGGGGCACGGCTATGGCTACACCTTC. The encoded protein is CASSPYQAGGHGYGYTF. This chain connects TRBV18 to TRBJ1-2; TRBD1 might be the D (6 bases). V gave up 2 bases and J gave up 4 bases, with 20 bases separating them. The CDR3 is 17 residues long. Per germline, CDR1 KGHSH and CDR2 LQKENI.

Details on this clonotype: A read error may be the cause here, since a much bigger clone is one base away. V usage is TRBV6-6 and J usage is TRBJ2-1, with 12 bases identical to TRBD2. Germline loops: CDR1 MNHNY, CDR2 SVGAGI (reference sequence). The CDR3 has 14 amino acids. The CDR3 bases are TGTGCCAGCAGTTCCCTGACTAGCGGGGGTGAGCAGTCCTTC. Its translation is CASSSLTSGGEQSF.

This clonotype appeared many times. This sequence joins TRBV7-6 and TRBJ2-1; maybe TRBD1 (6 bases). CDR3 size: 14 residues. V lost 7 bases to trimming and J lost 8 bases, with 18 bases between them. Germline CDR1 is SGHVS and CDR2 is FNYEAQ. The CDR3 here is CASTLTGHTYEQFF. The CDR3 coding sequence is TGTGCCAGCACTCTTACGGGACACACCTATGAGCAGTTCTTC.

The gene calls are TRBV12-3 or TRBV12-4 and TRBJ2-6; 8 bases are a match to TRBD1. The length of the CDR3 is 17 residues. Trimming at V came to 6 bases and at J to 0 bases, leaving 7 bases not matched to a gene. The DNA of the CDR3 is TGTGCCAGCAGCCCCGGGGACAGGACCTCTGGGGCCAACGTCCTGACTTTC. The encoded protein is CASSPGDRTSGANVLTF.

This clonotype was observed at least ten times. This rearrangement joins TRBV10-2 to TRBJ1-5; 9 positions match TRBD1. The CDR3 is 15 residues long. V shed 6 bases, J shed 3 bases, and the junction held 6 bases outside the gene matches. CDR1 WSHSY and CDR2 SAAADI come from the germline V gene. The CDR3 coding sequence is TGCGCCAGCAGCCTGGGGACAGGGTTCAATCAGCCCCAGCATTTT. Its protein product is CASSLGTGFNQPQHF.

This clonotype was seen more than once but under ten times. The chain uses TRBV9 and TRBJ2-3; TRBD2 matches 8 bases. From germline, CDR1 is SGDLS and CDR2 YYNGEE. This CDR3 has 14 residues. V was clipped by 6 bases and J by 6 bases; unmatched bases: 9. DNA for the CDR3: TGTGCCAGCAAGACGGGGGGGGCTGCCGATACGCAGTATTTT. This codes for CASKTGGAADTQYF.

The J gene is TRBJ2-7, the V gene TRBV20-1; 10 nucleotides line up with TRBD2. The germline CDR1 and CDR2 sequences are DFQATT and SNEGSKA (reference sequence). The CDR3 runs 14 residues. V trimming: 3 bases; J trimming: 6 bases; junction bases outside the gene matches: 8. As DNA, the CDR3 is TGCAGTGCTAGCCAAGCGGGAGGGAATTCCGAGCAGTACTTC. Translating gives CSASQAGGNSEQYF.

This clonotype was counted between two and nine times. The CDR3 sequence is CSARDLESDPPQHF. The CDR3 region has the DNA TGCAGTGCTAGAGATCTGGAATCGGATCCGCCCCAGCATTTT. V is TRBV20-1 and J is TRBJ1-5; D gene ambiguous. Trimming took off 0 bases at V and 9 bases at J, with 15 bases between the two ends. Germline V gene data show CDR1 as DFQATT and CDR2 as SNEGSKA (reference sequence). The CDR3 spans 14 residues.

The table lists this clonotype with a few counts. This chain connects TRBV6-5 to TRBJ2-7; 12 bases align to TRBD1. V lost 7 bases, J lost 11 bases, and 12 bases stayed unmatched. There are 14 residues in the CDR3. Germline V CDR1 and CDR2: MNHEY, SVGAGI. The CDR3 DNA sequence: TGTGCCAGCACCAACTCGGGACAGGGGGCTAGTAAGTACTTC. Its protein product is CASTNSGQGASKYF.

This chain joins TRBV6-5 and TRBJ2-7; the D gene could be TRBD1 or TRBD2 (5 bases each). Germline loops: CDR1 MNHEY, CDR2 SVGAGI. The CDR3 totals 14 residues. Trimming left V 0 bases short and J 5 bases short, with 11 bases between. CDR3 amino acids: CASSYSQEAHEQYF. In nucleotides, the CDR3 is TGTGCCAGCAGTTACTCACAGGAGGCCCACGAGCAGTACTTC.

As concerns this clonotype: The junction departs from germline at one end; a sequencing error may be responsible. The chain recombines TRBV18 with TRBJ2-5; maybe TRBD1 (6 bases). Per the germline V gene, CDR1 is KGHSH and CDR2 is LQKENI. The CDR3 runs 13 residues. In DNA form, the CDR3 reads TGTGCCAGCTCCCCACGGACAGAAGAGACCCAGTACTTC. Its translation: CASSPRTEETQYF. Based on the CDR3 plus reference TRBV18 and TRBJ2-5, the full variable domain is NAGVMQNPRHLVRRRGQEARLRCSPMKGHSHVYWYRQLPEEGLKFMVYLQKENIIDESGMPKERFSAEFPKEGPSILRIQQVVRGDSAAYFCASSPRTEETQYFGPGTRLLVL.

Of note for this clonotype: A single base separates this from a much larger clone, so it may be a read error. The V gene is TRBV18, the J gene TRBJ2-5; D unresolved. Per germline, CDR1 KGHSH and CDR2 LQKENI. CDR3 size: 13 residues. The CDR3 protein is CASSPTEQEAQYF. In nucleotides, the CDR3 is TGTGCCAGCTCACCAACGGAACAAGAGGCCCAGTACTTC.

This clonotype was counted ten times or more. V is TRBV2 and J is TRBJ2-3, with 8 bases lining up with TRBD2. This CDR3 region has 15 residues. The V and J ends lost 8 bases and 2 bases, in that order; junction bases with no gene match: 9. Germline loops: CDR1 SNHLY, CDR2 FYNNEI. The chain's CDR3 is CASAGTRSLTDTQYF. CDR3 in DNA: TGTGCCAGCGCCGGGACTAGGTCCCTCACAGATACGCAGTATTTT.

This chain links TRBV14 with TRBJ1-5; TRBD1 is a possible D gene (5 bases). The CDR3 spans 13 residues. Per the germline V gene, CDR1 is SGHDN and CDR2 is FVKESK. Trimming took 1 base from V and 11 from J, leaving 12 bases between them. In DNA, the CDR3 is TGTGCCAGCAGCCAAGTGCTCTCAGGGACCCAGCATTTT. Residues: CASSQVLSGTQHF.